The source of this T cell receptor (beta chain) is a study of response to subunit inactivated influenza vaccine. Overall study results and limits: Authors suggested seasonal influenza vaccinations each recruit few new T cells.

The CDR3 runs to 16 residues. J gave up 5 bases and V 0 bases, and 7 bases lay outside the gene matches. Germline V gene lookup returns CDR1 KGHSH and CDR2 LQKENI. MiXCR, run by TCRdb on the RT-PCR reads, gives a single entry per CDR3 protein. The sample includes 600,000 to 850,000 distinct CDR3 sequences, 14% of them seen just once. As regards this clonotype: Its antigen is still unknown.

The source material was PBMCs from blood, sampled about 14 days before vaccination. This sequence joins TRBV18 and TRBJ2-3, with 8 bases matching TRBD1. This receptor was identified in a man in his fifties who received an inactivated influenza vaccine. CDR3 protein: CASSPPTGAGVDTQYF. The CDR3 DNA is TGTGCCAGCTCACCACCGACAGGGGCAGGAGTAGATACGCAGTATTTT.